These T cell receptor beta chains were read from a single sample in a study of T cells in Graves' hyperthyroidism and ophthalmopathy. TCRdb redid the calling of the multiplex PCR reads with MiXCR, one entry per CDR3 protein. Among about 500,000 distinct CDR3 sequences listed, roughly 45% were seen once. Material for sequencing was peripheral blood or thyroid tissue (not recorded which). These receptors were obtained from an adult woman with Graves' disease, either hyperthyroidism or ophthalmopathy (not recorded which). The CDR3 runs from the conserved cysteine through the conserved F or W. The D gene is left open where the match is weak. Clone size is stated in some rows and not others, as once, few, many or a class when expanded.

CDR3 protein | CDR3 DNA | J gene | clone size | V gene | D gene
CASRGRTSRGANVLTF | TGTGCCAGTAGGGGACGGACTTCAAGGGGGGCCAACGTCCTGACTTTC | TRBJ2-6 | - | TRBV19 | -
CASSFSPSRGRAGANVLTF | TGTGCCAGCAGCTTCTCACCCTCCAGGGGACGGGCTGGGGCCAACGTCCTGACTTTC | TRBJ2-6 | many | TRBV5-6 | -
CASSETIQGAPEAFF | TGTGCCAGCAGTGAAACCATACAGGGGGCTCCTGAAGCTTTCTTT | TRBJ1-1 | few | TRBV2 | TRBD1
CAISESTGGEKLFF | TGTGCCATCAGTGAGTCGACAGGAGGGGAAAAACTGTTTTTT | TRBJ1-4 | - | TRBV10-3 | -
CSVGTDYEQYF | TGCAGCGTCGGGACAGACTACGAGCAGTACTTC | TRBJ2-7 | - | TRBV29-1 | TRBD1
CAISGTGGPNQPQHF | TGTGCCATCAGTGGGACGGGGGGCCCCAATCAGCCCCAGCATTTT | TRBJ1-5 | - | TRBV10-3 | -
CASSLGSGGYEQYF | TGTGCCAGCAGCTTAGGTTCAGGGGGCTACGAGCAGTACTTC | TRBJ2-7 | many | TRBV7-2 | TRBD1
CASSQDLLSGNTIYF | TGTGCCAGCAGCCAAGATCTGCTATCTGGAAACACCATATATTTT | TRBJ1-3 | - | TRBV3-1 | -
CASSRTGANEKLFF | TGCGCCAGCAGTCGGACAGGGGCGAATGAAAAACTGTTTTTT | TRBJ1-4 | - | TRBV5-1 | TRBD1
CASSNGNTEAFF | TGTGCCAGCAGCAACGGGAACACTGAAGCTTTCTTT | TRBJ1-1 | many | TRBV11-2 | -
CSAQRQGIDEQFF | TGCAGTGCACAGAGACAGGGAATCGATGAGCAGTTCTTC | TRBJ2-1 | once | TRBV20-1 | TRBD1
CASIRDPFREQYF | TGTGCCAGCATCCGGGACCCTTTTCGGGAGCAGTACTTC | TRBJ2-7 | - | TRBV2 | -
CASSDRIHGYTF | TGTGCCAGCAGTGATCGGATCCATGGCTACACCTTC | TRBJ1-2 | few | TRBV2 | -
CASSLVGTSTGPWNTEAFF | TGTGCCAGCAGCTTAGTTGGTACCTCGACAGGGCCATGGAACACTGAAGCTTTCTTT | TRBJ1-1 | - | TRBV11-2 | TRBD1
CASWGSNSYEQYF | TGTGCCAGCTGGGGCAGTAACTCCTACGAGCAGTACTTC | TRBJ2-7 | - | TRBV2 | -
CAISKTGQGSYGYTF | TGTGCCATCAGTAAGACGGGACAGGGCAGTTATGGCTACACCTTC | TRBJ1-2 | - | TRBV10-3 | TRBD1
CASSPGTPYEQYF | TGTGCCAGCAGCCCCGGGACCCCCTACGAGCAGTACTTC | TRBJ2-7 | many | TRBV2 | -
CASSRRGTGSTEAFF | TGTGCCAGCAGCCGCAGGGGTACAGGGAGCACTGAAGCTTTCTTT | TRBJ1-1 | - | TRBV7-9 | -
CASSQGGAGAGELFF | TGTGCCAGCAGCCAGGGGGGCGCTGGGGCCGGGGAGCTGTTTTTT | TRBJ2-2 | - | TRBV25-1 | -
CSARSSPGELFF | TGCAGTGCTAGAAGCAGTCCGGGGGAACTGTTTTTT | TRBJ1-4 | many | TRBV20-1 | -
CTSSQLSSGASYEQYF | TGCACCAGCAGCCAGCTTTCTAGCGGGGCATCCTACGAGCAGTACTTC | TRBJ2-7 | - | TRBV5-1 | TRBD2
CASSPGFSEKLFF | TGTGCCAGCAGCCCGGGGTTCAGTGAAAAACTGTTTTTT | TRBJ1-4 | - | TRBV7-9 | -
CSVCETGAQETQYF | TGCAGCGTGTGTGAGACAGGGGCCCAAGAGACCCAGTACTTC | TRBJ2-5 | - | TRBV29-1 | TRBD1
CASSWRLAGGPGTGELFF | TGTGCCAGCAGCTGGAGACTAGCGGGAGGGCCGGGAACCGGGGAGCTGTTTTTT | TRBJ2-2 | - | TRBV7-9 | TRBD2
CASQSHTAIQPQHF | TGTGCCAGCCAAAGCCATACGGCAATTCAGCCCCAGCATTTT | TRBJ1-5 | - | TRBV25-1 | -
CAWSWGLAANTGELFF | TGTGCCTGGAGTTGGGGACTAGCCGCGAACACCGGGGAGCTGTTTTTT | TRBJ2-2 | - | TRBV30 | TRBD2
CAISESTGYNSPLHF | TGTGCCATCAGTGAGTCGACGGGGTACAATTCACCCCTCCACTTT | TRBJ1-6 | few | TRBV10-3 | -
CASSYAKSLGQGIHEQYF | TGTGCCAGCAGTTACGCCAAGAGCCTGGGACAGGGAATCCACGAGCAGTACTTC | TRBJ2-7 | - | TRBV6-5 | TRBD1
CASSLMDGDLTYEQYF | TGTGCCAGCAGTTTGATGGACGGTGACCTGACCTACGAGCAGTACTTC | TRBJ2-7 | few | TRBV7-9 | -
CSASRDRSSYGYTF | TGCAGTGCTTCCCGGGACAGAAGCTCCTATGGCTACACCTTC | TRBJ1-2 | many | TRBV20-1 | TRBD1
CASIGGLLQETQYF | TGTGCCAGCATCGGTGGGCTACTCCAAGAGACCCAGTACTTC | TRBJ2-5 | many | TRBV28 | -
CASSKGTSGQETQYF | TGTGCCAGCAGCAAGGGGACTAGCGGACAAGAGACCCAGTACTTC | TRBJ2-5 | many | TRBV7-2 | TRBD2
CASSLDRVFNQPQHF | TGTGCCAGCAGTTTAGACCGGGTCTTCAATCAGCCCCAGCATTTT | TRBJ1-5 | few | TRBV12-3/TRBV12-4 | -
CASSLSGRAVGELFF | TGTGCCAGCAGTCTTAGCGGGAGGGCCGTCGGGGAGCTGTTTTTT | TRBJ2-2 | - | TRBV5-8 | TRBD2
CSARDREGSSSGYTF | TGCAGTGCTAGGGACAGGGAAGGGAGCTCTAGTGGCTACACCTTC | TRBJ1-2 | many | TRBV20-1 | TRBD1
CASSASMETQYF | TGTGCCAGCAGTGCTTCTATGGAGACCCAGTACTTC | TRBJ2-5 | - | TRBV2 | -
CSATPGQSEAFF | TGCAGTGCTACGCCGGGACAGTCTGAAGCTTTCTTT | TRBJ1-1 | - | TRBV20-1 | TRBD1
CATSKLTTGSNNEKLFF | TGTGCCACCAGCAAACTAACCACAGGGTCCAATAATGAAAAACTGTTTTTT | TRBJ1-4 | once | TRBV15 | -
CSARRFDTEAFF | TGCAGTGCTAGGCGGTTTGACACTGAAGCTTTTTTT | TRBJ1-1 | - | TRBV20-1 | -
CAIIRDTGLWAAYTF | TGTGCCATCATTAGGGACACAGGGCTGTGGGCGGCCTACACCTTC | TRBJ1-2 | - | TRBV10-3 | -